This T cell receptor (beta chain) is from a study of T-cell reconstitution after alpha-beta-depleted transplantation in children. This clonotype was recorded a few times. V shed 3 bases and J shed 0 bases, with 9 bases lying between them. The CDR3 contains 15 residues. The germline V gene encodes CDR1 SGHTA and CDR2 FQGTGA. Unique molecular identifiers were used to barcode this TCRbeta library. TCRdb redid the calling of the PCR reads with MiXCR, one entry per CDR3 protein. The data hold approximately 350,000 distinct CDR3 sequences, with under 13% observed a single time. The material sequenced was PBMCs from the stem cell graft donor, taken from the stem cell graft. The rearrangement uses TRBV7-3 and TRBJ2-4; D ambiguous. The clonotype was recovered from a human donor who donated a stem cell graft to a child with acute lymphoblastic leukemia. This CDR3 reads CASSLSGLAKNIQYF. The CDR3 DNA sequence: TGTGCCAGCAGCTTGTCGGGTTTAGCCAAAAACATTCAGTACTTC.